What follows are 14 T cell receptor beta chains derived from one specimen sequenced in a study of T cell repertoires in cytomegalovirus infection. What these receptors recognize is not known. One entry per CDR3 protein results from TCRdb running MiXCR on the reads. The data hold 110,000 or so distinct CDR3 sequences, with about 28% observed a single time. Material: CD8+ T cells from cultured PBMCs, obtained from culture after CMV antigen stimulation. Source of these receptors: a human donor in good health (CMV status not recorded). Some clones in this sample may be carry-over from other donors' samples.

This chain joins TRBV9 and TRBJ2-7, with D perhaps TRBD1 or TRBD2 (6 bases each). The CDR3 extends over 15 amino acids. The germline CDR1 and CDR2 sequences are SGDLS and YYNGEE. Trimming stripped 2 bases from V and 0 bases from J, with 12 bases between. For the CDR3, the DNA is TGTGCCAGCAGCGTGTCGTGGGGGGCCTCCTACGAGCAGTACTTC. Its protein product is CASSVSWGASYEQYF. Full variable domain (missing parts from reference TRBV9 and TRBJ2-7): DSGVTQTPKHLITATGQRVTLRCSPRSGDLSVYWYQQSLDQGLQFLIQYYNGEERAKGNILERFSAQQFPDLHSELNLSSLELGDSALYFCASSVSWGASYEQYFGPGTRLTVT.

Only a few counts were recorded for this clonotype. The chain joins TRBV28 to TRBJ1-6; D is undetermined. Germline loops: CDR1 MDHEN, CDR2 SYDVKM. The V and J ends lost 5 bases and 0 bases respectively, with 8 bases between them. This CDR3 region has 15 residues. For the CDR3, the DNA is TGTGCCAGCAGTCCGGATAGCTCCTATAATTCACCCCTCCACTTT. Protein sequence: CASSPDSSYNSPLHF.

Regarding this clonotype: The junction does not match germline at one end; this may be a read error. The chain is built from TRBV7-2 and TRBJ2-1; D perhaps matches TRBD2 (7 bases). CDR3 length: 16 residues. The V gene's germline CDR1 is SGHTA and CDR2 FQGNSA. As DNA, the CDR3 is TGTGCCAGCAGCTTAGTACCGGGGGGCCTGTACAATGCGCAGTTCTTC. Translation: CASSLVPGGLYNAQFF.

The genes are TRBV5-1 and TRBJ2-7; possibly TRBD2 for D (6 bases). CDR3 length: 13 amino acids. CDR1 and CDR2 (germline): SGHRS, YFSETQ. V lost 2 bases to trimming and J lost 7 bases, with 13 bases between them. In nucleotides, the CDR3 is TGCGCCAGCAGCTTTCACGAACGGGAGGAGCAGTACTTC. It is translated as CASSFHEREEQYF.

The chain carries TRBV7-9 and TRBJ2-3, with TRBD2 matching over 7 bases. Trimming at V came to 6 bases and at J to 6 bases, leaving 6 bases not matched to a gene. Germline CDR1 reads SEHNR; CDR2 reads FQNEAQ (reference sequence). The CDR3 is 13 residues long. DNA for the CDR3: TGTGCCAGCAGTGTGACTAGCTGGGATACGCAGTATTTT. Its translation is CASSVTSWDTQYF.

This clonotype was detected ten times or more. The CDR3 DNA is TGTGCCAGCAGCTTAGCGTTCAGTGTCTCCTACAATGAGCAGTTCTTC. Its translation: CASSLAFSVSYNEQFF. The V and J genes are TRBV7-2 and TRBJ2-1; D gene unclear. CDR3 length equals 16 residues. V lost 0 bases to trimming and J lost 0 bases, with 9 bases between them. Germline CDR1 reads SGHTA; CDR2 reads FQGNSA.

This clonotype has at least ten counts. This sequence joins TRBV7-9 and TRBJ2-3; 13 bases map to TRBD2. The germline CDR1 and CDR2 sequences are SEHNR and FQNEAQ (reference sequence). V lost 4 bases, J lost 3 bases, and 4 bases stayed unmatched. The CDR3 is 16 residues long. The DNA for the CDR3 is TGTGCCAGCAGCTCAACTAGCGGGGGGGCGACAGATACGCAGTATTTT. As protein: CASSSTSGGATDTQYF.

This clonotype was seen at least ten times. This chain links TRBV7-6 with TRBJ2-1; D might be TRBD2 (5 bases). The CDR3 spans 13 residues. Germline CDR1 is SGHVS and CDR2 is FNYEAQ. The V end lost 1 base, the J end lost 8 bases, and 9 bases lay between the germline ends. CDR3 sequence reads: CASSLGFGDEQFF. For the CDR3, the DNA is TGTGCCAGCAGCTTAGGGTTCGGGGATGAGCAGTTCTTC.

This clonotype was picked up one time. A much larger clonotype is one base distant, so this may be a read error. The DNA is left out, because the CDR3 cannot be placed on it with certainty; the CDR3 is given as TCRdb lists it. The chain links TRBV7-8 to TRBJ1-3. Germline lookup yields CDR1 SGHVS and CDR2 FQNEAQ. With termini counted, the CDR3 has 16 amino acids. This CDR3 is CASSLWGGGTGNTMYF.

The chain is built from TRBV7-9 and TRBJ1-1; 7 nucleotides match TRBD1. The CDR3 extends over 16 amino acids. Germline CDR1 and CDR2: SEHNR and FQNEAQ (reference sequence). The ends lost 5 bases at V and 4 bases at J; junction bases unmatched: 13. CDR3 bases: TGTGCCAGCAGCCCGGCAGGGGGGGTGGGGCCCACTGAAGCTTTCTTT. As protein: CASSPAGGVGPTEAFF.

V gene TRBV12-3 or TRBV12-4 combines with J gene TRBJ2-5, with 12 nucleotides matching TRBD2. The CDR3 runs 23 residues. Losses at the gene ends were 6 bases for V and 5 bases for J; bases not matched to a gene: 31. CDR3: CASSADLAGGTSGGPGESETQYF. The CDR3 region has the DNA TGTGCCAGCAGCGCAGATCTAGCGGGGGGGACCTCGGGGGGGCCGGGGGAATCTGAGACCCAGTACTTC.

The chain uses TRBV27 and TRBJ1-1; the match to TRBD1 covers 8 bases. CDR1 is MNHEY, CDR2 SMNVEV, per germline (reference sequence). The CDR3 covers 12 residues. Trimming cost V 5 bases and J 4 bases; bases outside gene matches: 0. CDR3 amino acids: CASSGQGTEAFF. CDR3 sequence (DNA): TGTGCCAGCAGTGGACAGGGCACTGAAGCTTTCTTT.

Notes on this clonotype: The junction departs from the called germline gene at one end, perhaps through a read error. CDR3: CASTLGQQSFF. CDR3 in DNA: TGTGCCAGCACCTTAGGACAGCAATCCTTCTTC. The V gene is TRBV6-8, the J gene TRBJ2-7, with D maybe TRBD1 (6 bases). CDR3 length equals 11 residues. Germline assignment: CDR1 MNHGY and CDR2 SAAAGT.

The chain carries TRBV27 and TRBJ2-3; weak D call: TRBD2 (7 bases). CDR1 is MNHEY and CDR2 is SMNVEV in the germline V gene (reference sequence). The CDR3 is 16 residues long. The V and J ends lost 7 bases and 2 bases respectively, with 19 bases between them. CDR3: CASIAEAGAYTDTQYF. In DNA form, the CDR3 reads TGTGCCAGCATCGCGGAGGCGGGGGCCTACACAGATACGCAGTATTTT.